A single sample is the source of the 19 T cell receptor beta chains below, sequenced in a study of vaccination effects on CD4 cells after COVID-19. Repertoires were generated with immunoSEQ multiplex PCR, while TCRdb's copy carries only in-frame clones and drops some. The sample has 55,000 to 90,000 clones, around 70% seen once. Prior to sequencing, the ViraFEST assay stimulated PBMC with viral peptide pools, which expanded the antigen-specific CD4+ T cells. At the end of approximately 10 days of culture, CD4+ T cells were isolated. The person had a PCR-confirmed SARS-CoV-2 infection during March to December 2020. No cognate antigen is known for these TCRs. The sequencing here drew on CD4+ T cells from PBMCs cultured with HIV peptides, taken before COVID-19 vaccination. The subset was: HIV-1 Nef peptide pool negative control/reference culture. The receptors come from a human donor who had a prior SARS-CoV-2 infection.

The genes are TRBV7-2 and TRBJ2-7, with D possibly matching TRBD1 (5 bases). The CDR3 consists of 15 residues. The V and J ends lost 5 bases and 7 bases respectively, with 21 bases between them. Looked up from germline, CDR1 is SGHTA and CDR2 is FQGNSA. This CDR3 reads CASSPRQPPVGEQYF. In DNA form, the CDR3 reads TGTGCCAGCAGCCCACGACAGCCCCCGGTCGGGGAGCAGTACTTC.

The V and J genes are TRBV5-1 and TRBJ2-7; D is undetermined. The length of the CDR3 is 15 residues. Trimming stripped 0 bases from V and 2 bases from J, with 12 bases between. CDR1 SGHRS and CDR2 YFSETQ come from the germline V gene. CDR3: CASSLASDITYEQYF. The CDR3 bases are TGCGCCAGCAGCTTGGCCAGTGATATTACCTACGAGCAGTACTTC.

The chain combines TRBV24-1 with TRBJ1-2; TRBD1 agrees at 10 bases. This CDR3 is 17 amino acids long. Trimming removed 4 bases from V and 6 bases from J; junction bases left unmatched: 13. Germline V gene data show CDR1 as KGHDR and CDR2 as SFDVKD. CDR3 amino acids: CATSESGQGTQLNGYTF. The DNA for the CDR3 is TGTGCCACCAGTGAGTCGGGACAGGGGACACAACTTAATGGCTACACCTTC.

The chain carries TRBV6-5 and TRBJ2-1; a possible D gene is TRBD2 (6 bases). V was cut by 6 bases and J by 16 bases, with 16 bases left in between. CDR1 is MNHEY and CDR2 is SVGAGI in the germline V gene. The CDR3 runs 11 residues. CDR3 sequence reads: CASSPGLLQFF. DNA of the CDR3: TGTGCCAGCAGCCCGGGACTCCTGCAATTCTTC.

CDR3 coding DNA: TGTGCCAGTAGTATAGATCGTGGGACCTACGAGCAGTACTTC. This sequence encodes CASSIDRGTYEQYF. This chain uses TRBV19 with TRBJ2-7, with unresolved D. Germline CDR1 LNHDA, CDR2 SQIVND (reference sequence). Trimming took 0 bases from V and 2 from J, leaving 8 bases between them. The CDR3 has 14 residues. Full variable domain (missing parts from reference TRBV19 and TRBJ2-7): DGGITQSPKYLFRKEGQNVTLSCEQNLNHDAMYWYRQDPGQGLRLIYYSQIVNDFQKGDIAEGYSVSREKKESFPLTVTSAQKNPTAFYLCASSIDRGTYEQYFGPGTRLTVT.

The chain carries TRBV6-7 and TRBJ2-7; 8 nucleotides line up with TRBD2. TRBV6-7 is noted as an ORF with a role that remains uncertain. This CDR3 comprises 13 residues. V trimming: 6 bases; J trimming: 5 bases; junction bases outside the gene matches: 6. The DNA of the CDR3 is TGTGCCAGCAGACAAGCGGGAGACCACGAGCAGTACTTC. It specifies CASRQAGDHEQYF.

This clone was detected only a few times. V gene TRBV30 combines with J gene TRBJ1-4; 8 bases match TRBD1. This CDR3 has 13 residues. Germline V gene data show CDR1 as GTSNPN and CDR2 as SVGIG (reference sequence). With 5 bases clipped from V and 6 bases from J, the junction kept 5 bases outside the gene matches. CDR3 sequence reads: CAWSGQAYEKLFF. DNA of the CDR3: TGTGCCTGGTCGGGACAGGCTTATGAAAAACTGTTTTTT.

This clone was counted once. The chain uses TRBV9 and TRBJ1-1; D remains unclear. Deletions cut 3 bases from V and 4 bases from J, with 10 bases between. The germline V gene encodes CDR1 SGDLS and CDR2 YYNGEE. The CDR3 loop spans 13 amino acids. The CDR3 bases are TGTGCCAGCAGCGCCTGGGAGGGCACTGAAGCTTTCTTT. Residues: CASSAWEGTEAFF.

The chain links TRBV5-1 to TRBJ2-1, with TRBD2 identical over 8 bases. Germline assignment: CDR1 SGHRS and CDR2 YFSETQ. After removal of 3 bases from V and 5 bases from J, the junction contained 7 bases not matched to a gene. The CDR3 is made up of 15 amino acids. In DNA form, the CDR3 reads TGCGCCAGCAGCTCCCAAACTAGCGGACACAATGAGCAGTTCTTC. Translated, it gives CASSSQTSGHNEQFF.

This chain uses TRBV5-4 with TRBJ2-5; D gene ambiguous. From germline, CDR1 is SGHNT and CDR2 YYREEE (reference sequence). The V end was cut by 0 bases, the J end by 5 bases, with 14 bases between. This CDR3 is built from 15 residues. CDR3 residues: CASSLEGRASETQYF. CDR3 in DNA: TGTGCCAGCAGCTTGGAGGGCCGGGCAAGTGAGACCCAGTACTTC.

This clone has a handful of counts. The chain uses TRBV3-1 (or the pseudogene TRBV3-2) and TRBJ2-7, with D possibly matching TRBD2 (6 bases). Deletions cut 5 bases from V and 2 bases from J, with 16 bases between. This CDR3 comprises 15 residues. Looked up from germline, CDR1 is LGHDT and CDR2 is YNNKEL (reference sequence). The CDR3 region is CASSYGGLDAYEQYF. CDR3 DNA sequence: TGTGCCAGCAGCTACGGAGGGCTAGACGCCTACGAGCAGTACTTC.

The V call is TRBV9, the J call TRBJ2-3, with D possibly called TRBD1 or TRBD2 (5 bases each). Germline lookup yields CDR1 SGDLS and CDR2 YYNGEE. CDR3 length: 16 amino acids. V lost 7 bases and J 4 bases, leaving 22 bases between the germline ends. CDR3 nucleotides: TGTGCCAGCGGGCCCGGGACCCGCCAGCCCCCAGATACGCAGTATTTT. It is translated as CASGPGTRQPPDTQYF. Using reference TRBV9 and TRBJ2-3 for the parts outside the CDR3, the full variable domain is DSGVTQTPKHLITATGQRVTLRCSPRSGDLSVYWYQQSLDQGLQFLIQYYNGEERAKGNILERFSAQQFPDLHSELNLSSLELGDSALYFCASGPGTRQPPDTQYFGPGTRLTVL.

This clone was detected only once. The chain combines TRBV5-5 with TRBJ2-1; D gene uncertain. CDR1 is SGHKS and CDR2 is YYEKEE in the germline V gene (reference sequence). CDR3 length: 15 amino acids. Trimming shortened V by 2 bases and J by 0 bases, and 9 bases separated the two germline ends. CDR3 region: CASSFAGSSYNEQFF. Written as DNA, the CDR3 is TGTGCCAGCAGCTTTGCCGGAAGCTCCTACAATGAGCAGTTCTTC.

This chain connects TRBV5-1 to TRBJ2-1; no clear D gene. The V gene lost 1 base and the J gene lost 1 base, with 15 bases spanning the gap. From germline, CDR1 is SGHRS and CDR2 YFSETQ. There are 17 residues in the CDR3. The CDR3 loop is CASSLYRLSASYNEQFF. In DNA form, the CDR3 reads TGCGCCAGCAGCTTGTATAGGCTCTCGGCATCCTACAATGAGCAGTTCTTC.

This clone was seen a few times. V and J are TRBV6-1 and TRBJ2-7; D uncertain. CDR1 MNHNS and CDR2 SASEGT come from the germline V gene. The germline V and J ends were trimmed by 0 bases and 4 bases, with 10 bases remaining between them. The CDR3 contains 14 residues. CDR3 sequence (DNA): TGTGCCAGCAGTGAAGCTAGGATTCGGTACGAGCAGTACTTC. Protein product: CASSEARIRYEQYF.

The chain couples TRBV5-6 to TRBJ2-4, with a possible D match to TRBD1 (7 bases). This CDR3 spans 15 amino acids. V was shortened by 4 bases and J by 8 bases, with 19 bases between the two germline ends. The germline gives CDR1 SGHDT, CDR2 YYEEEE. As DNA, the CDR3 is TGTGCCAGCAGCCTGCGGGGACAGACTGGGGACATTCAGTACTTC. Translating gives CASSLRGQTGDIQYF.

The chain joins TRBV10-3 to TRBJ2-2; D not resolved. CDR3 size: 16 residues. The germline V gene encodes CDR1 ENHRY and CDR2 SYGVKD. Trimming shortened V by 6 bases and J by 6 bases, and 20 bases separated the two germline ends. CDR3 in DNA: TGTGCCATCAGAGAAGTTCAGGCAGACAAGCCCGGGGAGCTGTTTTTT. Translated: CAIREVQADKPGELFF.

The V gene is TRBV7-2, the J gene TRBJ2-3; D is perhaps TRBD2 (7 bases). Germline V CDR1 and CDR2: SGHTA, FQGNSA. The CDR3 totals 15 residues. Trimming stripped 2 bases from V and 3 bases from J, with 12 bases between. Here the CDR3 reads CASSLMRGTTDTQYF. CDR3 DNA: TGTGCCAGCAGCTTAATGCGGGGGACAACAGATACGCAGTATTTT.

This clone was seen a handful of times. The rearrangement uses TRBV12-3 or TRBV12-4 and TRBJ1-6, with D unresolved. The CDR3 is 13 amino acids. Trimming stripped 2 bases from V and 4 bases from J, with 3 bases between. CDR3 DNA sequence: TGTGCCAGCAGTTTAAAGTATAATTCACCCCTCCACTTT. Protein: CASSLKYNSPLHF.